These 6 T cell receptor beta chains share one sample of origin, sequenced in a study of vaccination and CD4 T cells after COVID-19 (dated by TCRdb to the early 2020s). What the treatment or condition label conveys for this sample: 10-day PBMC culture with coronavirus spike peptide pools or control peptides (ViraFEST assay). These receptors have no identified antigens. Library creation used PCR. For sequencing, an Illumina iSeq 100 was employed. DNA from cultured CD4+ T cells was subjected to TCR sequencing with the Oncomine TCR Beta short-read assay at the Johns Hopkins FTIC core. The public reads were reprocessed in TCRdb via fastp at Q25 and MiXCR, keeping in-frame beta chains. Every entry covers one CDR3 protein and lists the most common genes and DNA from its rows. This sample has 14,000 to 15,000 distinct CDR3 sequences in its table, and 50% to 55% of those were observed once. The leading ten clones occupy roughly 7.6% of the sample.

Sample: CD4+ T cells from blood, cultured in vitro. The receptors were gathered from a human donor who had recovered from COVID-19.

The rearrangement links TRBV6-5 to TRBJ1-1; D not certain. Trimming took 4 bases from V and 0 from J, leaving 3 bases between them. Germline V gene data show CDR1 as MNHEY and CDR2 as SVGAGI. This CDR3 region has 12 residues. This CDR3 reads CASSFMNTEAFF. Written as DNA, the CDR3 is TGTGCCAGCAGTTTTATGAACACTGAAGCTTTCTTT.

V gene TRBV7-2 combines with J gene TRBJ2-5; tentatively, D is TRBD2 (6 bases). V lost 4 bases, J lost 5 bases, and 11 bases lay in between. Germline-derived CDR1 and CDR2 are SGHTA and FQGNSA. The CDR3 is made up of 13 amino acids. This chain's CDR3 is CASSWTTGETQYF. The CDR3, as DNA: TGTGCCAGCAGCTGGACTACAGGCGAGACCCAGTACTTC.

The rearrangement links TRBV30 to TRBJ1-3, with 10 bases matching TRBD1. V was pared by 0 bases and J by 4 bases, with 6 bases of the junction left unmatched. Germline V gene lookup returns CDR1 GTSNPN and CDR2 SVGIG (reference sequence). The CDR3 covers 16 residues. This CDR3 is CAWSVDLTGGGNTIYF. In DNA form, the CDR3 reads TGTGCCTGGAGTGTAGACCTGACAGGGGGCGGAAACACCATATATTTT.

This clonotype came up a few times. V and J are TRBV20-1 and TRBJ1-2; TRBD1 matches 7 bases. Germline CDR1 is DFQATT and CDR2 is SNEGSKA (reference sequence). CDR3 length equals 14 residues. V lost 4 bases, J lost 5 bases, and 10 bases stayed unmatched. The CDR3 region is CSATKGGAEYGYTF. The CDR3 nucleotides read TGCAGTGCTACTAAAGGGGGCGCGGAGTATGGCTACACCTTC.

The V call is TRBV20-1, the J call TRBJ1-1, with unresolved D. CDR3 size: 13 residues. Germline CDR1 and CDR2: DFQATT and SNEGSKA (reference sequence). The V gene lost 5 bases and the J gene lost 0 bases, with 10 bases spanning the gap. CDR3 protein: CSAPGRLNTEAFF. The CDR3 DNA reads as TGCAGTGCTCCCGGGAGACTGAACACTGAAGCTTTCTTT.

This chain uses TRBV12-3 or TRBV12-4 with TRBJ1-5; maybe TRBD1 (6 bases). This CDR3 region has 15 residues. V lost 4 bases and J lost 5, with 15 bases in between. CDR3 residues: CASSSSGGRYQPQHF. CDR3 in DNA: TGTGCCAGCAGTTCCTCGGGGGGGCGTTATCAGCCCCAGCATTTT.